The 5 T cell receptor beta chains below all came from one sample that was sequenced in a study of shared clonotypes between healthy human individuals. The method was immunoSEQ multiplex PCR; TCRdb's version includes in-frame clones alone and lacks a portion of them. This sample has about 1,500,000 clones; 96% occur once, and the top ten carry approximately 1.1%. Sequences were obtained from naive CD4+ T cells sorted from blood. As for subset: CD45RA+ positively selected. The receptors were sampled from a man aged 25-45 years in good health.

V is TRBV28 and J is TRBJ1-1, with 7 positions matching TRBD1. This CDR3 contains 14 residues. Germline V gives CDR1 MDHEN, CDR2 SYDVKM. With V trimmed by 2 bases and J by 8 bases, 8 bases remained unmatched. The CDR3 nucleotides read TGTGCCAGCAGTTTAACGATGCCGACAGGGGAAGCTTTCTTT. As protein: CASSLTMPTGEAFF.

This chain connects TRBV7-6 to TRBJ2-2; the match to TRBD2 covers 9 bases. Germline V gene data show CDR1 as SGHVS and CDR2 as FNYEAQ. The CDR3 has 16 residues. Unmatched junction bases numbered 7, after V lost 4 bases and J lost 4 bases. In nucleotides, the CDR3 is TGTGCCAGCAGCTCAATGGGACTAGCCGGCACCGGGGAGCTGTTTTTT. Its protein product is CASSSMGLAGTGELFF.

Comment on this clone: This sample also contains other DNA sequences that code for the same CDR3. The chain links TRBV5-1 to TRBJ1-4; the D gene is possibly TRBD1 (5 bases). Deletions cut 0 bases from V and 8 bases from J, with 14 bases between. CDR1 and CDR2 from the germline V gene are SGHRS and YFSETQ. This CDR3 spans 15 amino acids. CDR3 loop: CASSLVGQGGEKLFF. DNA of the CDR3: TGCGCCAGCAGCTTGGTGGGGCAGGGTGGCGAAAAACTGTTTTTT.

The V call is TRBV7-8, the J call TRBJ2-5; D perhaps matches TRBD2 (6 bases). Between the trimmed V and J ends, which lost 2 bases and 3 bases, there was a span of 10 bases. Germline assignment: CDR1 SGHVS and CDR2 FQNEAQ. The CDR3 sequence is 14 residues long. The CDR3, as DNA: TGTGCCAGCAGCTTATTCCAGCGGGAAGAGACCCAGTACTTC. Protein sequence: CASSLFQREETQYF.

This clone was observed a few times. This chain connects TRBV2 to TRBJ1-5, with 7 bases that match TRBD1. The junction had 2 bases not matched to a gene; V was cut back by 6 bases and J by 3 bases. The CDR3 is 13 residues long. CDR1 and CDR2 (germline): SNHLY, FYNNEI. The CDR3 region is CASSDRDNQPQHF. The CDR3 DNA follows: TGTGCCAGCAGCGACAGGGACAATCAGCCCCAGCATTTT.